Following are 23 T cell receptor beta chains from one sample sequenced in a study of cytomegalovirus exposure and HLA in healthy donors (dated by TCRdb to the late 2010s). The library was built by means of the immunoSEQ multiplex PCR assay. The multiplex PCR relied on a mix of 60 forward primers for TCR Vbeta segments and 13 reverse primers for TCR Jbeta segments. TCRdb took this table from immuneACCESS and kept in-frame rearrangements with V and J called. Such tables lack part of the clones; where checked against another copy, unresolved V genes explain under half of the gap, and the rest is unexplained. Within this sample are some 200,000 clones, with about three quarters of them counted one time only. 15% to 18% of the sample rests with the top ten. Sequenced: PBMCs. All receptors come from a man aged 35-49 years in good health and CMV-seronegative.

The chain employs TRBV18 and TRBJ2-6; D is possibly TRBD2 (5 bases). Between the trimmed V and J ends, which lost 3 bases and 2 bases, there was a span of 8 bases. Per germline, CDR1 KGHSH and CDR2 LQKENI. This CDR3 contains 15 residues. This CDR3 is CASSPGNTGANVLTF. The CDR3 DNA reads TGTGCCAGCTCACCCGGGAACACTGGGGCCAACGTCCTGACTTTC.

This rearrangement joins TRBV5-8 to TRBJ1-1, with D unresolved. The CDR3 is made up of 15 amino acids. V was shortened by 2 bases and J by 2 bases, with 13 bases between the two germline ends. Germline V gives CDR1 SGHTS, CDR2 YDEGEE. CDR3: CASSFRKISNTEAFF. CDR3 nucleotides: TGTGCCAGCAGCTTCAGGAAGATATCCAACACTGAAGCTTTCTTT.

This clone was detected a few times. The rearrangement links TRBV7-9 to TRBJ2-1, with TRBD2 matching over 9 bases. V was clipped by 5 bases and J by 9 bases; unmatched bases: 8. The CDR3 is 14 residues long. Looked up from germline, CDR1 is SEHNR and CDR2 is FQNEAQ (reference sequence). The CDR3 here is CASSIVGTSSEQFF. The CDR3 DNA reads as TGTGCCAGCAGCATAGTAGGGACTAGCAGTGAGCAGTTCTTC.

The rearrangement links TRBV4-3 to TRBJ1-1; TRBD1 matches 9 bases. This CDR3 has 17 residues. V lost 2 bases, J lost 1 base, and 8 bases stayed unmatched. CDR1 and CDR2 from the germline V gene are LGHNA and YSLEER. CDR3 DNA sequence: TGCGCCAGCAGCCAAATCACAGGGGGCGCCACGAACACTGAAGCTTTCTTT. Translated: CASSQITGGATNTEAFF.

V is TRBV5-1 and J is TRBJ2-7; TRBD1 aligns across 12 bases. CDR1 SGHRS and CDR2 YFSETQ come from the germline V gene. This CDR3 comprises 14 residues. Trimming removed 3 bases from V and 6 bases from J; junction bases left unmatched: 4. The CDR3, as DNA: TGCGCCAGCAGCTGGGGACAGGGGGCTGGCGAGCAGTACTTC. It encodes CASSWGQGAGEQYF.

The V gene is TRBV9, the J gene TRBJ1-5, with TRBD1 matching over 9 bases. Trimming cost V 3 bases and J 6 bases; bases outside gene matches: 4. Germline CDR1 reads SGDLS; CDR2 reads YYNGEE. The CDR3 runs 14 residues. CDR3 amino acids: CASSGGQGSQPQHF. Written as DNA, the CDR3 is TGTGCCAGCAGCGGGGGACAGGGAAGTCAGCCCCAGCATTTT. The full variable domain, rest sourced from reference TRBV9 and TRBJ1-5, is DSGVTQTPKHLITATGQRVTLRCSPRSGDLSVYWYQQSLDQGLQFLIQYYNGEERAKGNILERFSAQQFPDLHSELNLSSLELGDSALYFCASSGGQGSQPQHFGDGTRLSIL.

The rearrangement links TRBV9 to TRBJ1-5; D is perhaps TRBD1 (6 bases). There are 14 residues in the CDR3. V gave up 3 bases and J gave up 1 base, with 8 bases separating them. Germline lookup yields CDR1 SGDLS and CDR2 YYNGEE. Here the CDR3 DNA reads TGTGCCAGCAGCGGAGGGGGAAGCAATCAGCCCCAGCATTTT. Residues: CASSGGGSNQPQHF.

The chain employs TRBV5-5 and TRBJ1-6; 7 nucleotides line up with TRBD1. With 4 bases clipped from V and 5 bases from J, the junction kept 15 bases outside the gene matches. This CDR3 has 18 residues. The germline CDR1 and CDR2 sequences are SGHKS and YYEKEE (reference sequence). CDR3 protein: CASSPGTAKNRNNSPLHF. As DNA, the CDR3 is TGTGCCAGCAGCCCCGGGACAGCAAAAAACCGTAATAATTCACCCCTCCACTTT.

This clone was counted only a few times. The chain joins TRBV29-1 to TRBJ2-2, with D hard to call. CDR3 length equals 12 residues. Trimming left V 4 bases short and J 1 base short, with 4 bases between. Germline CDR1 reads SQVTM; CDR2 reads ANQGSEA. This CDR3 is CSVGRNTGELFF. CDR3 in DNA: TGCAGCGTTGGCAGGAACACCGGGGAGCTGTTTTTT.

The chain has TRBV19 and TRBJ1-1; D uncertain. CDR1 is LNHDA, CDR2 SQIVND, per germline (reference sequence). The CDR3 contains 15 residues. V lost 7 bases to trimming and J lost 5 bases, with 20 bases between them. Written as DNA, the CDR3 is TGTGCCAGTATCCAAGGCGGGATTAGGAGAACTGAAGCTTTCTTT. The encoded protein is CASIQGGIRRTEAFF.

The chain uses TRBV5-1 and TRBJ2-3; no firm D call. Germline CDR1 and CDR2: SGHRS and YFSETQ. V lost 2 bases to trimming and J lost 1 base, with 8 bases between them. CDR3 size: 14 residues. CDR3 nucleotide sequence: TGCGCCAGCAGCTTCATTGCAGGCACAGATACGCAGTATTTT. This sequence encodes CASSFIAGTDTQYF.

This clone was observed a few times. J is TRBJ2-2 and V is TRBV6-4; D not resolved. The CDR3 loop spans 14 amino acids. Germline CDR1 MRHNA, CDR2 SNTAGT. V gave up 5 bases and J gave up 0 bases, with 7 bases separating them. In DNA form, the CDR3 reads TGTGCCAGCAGTCCAGACACGAACACCGGGGAGCTGTTTTTT. Encoded protein: CASSPDTNTGELFF.

V is TRBV6-5 and J is TRBJ1-4, with 9 bases lining up with TRBD1. V shed 2 bases, J shed 8 bases, and the junction held 9 bases outside the gene matches. The length of the CDR3 is 16 residues. Germline V gene sequence: CDR1 MNHEY, CDR2 SVGAGI. CDR3 sequence (DNA): TGTGCCAGCAGTTACGACGGACAGGGGAGTTGGGAAAAACTGTTTTTT. Translating it yields CASSYDGQGSWEKLFF.

This clone was observed once. CDR3 sequence reads: CASSRVTGTGYSGELFF. CDR3 coding DNA: TGTGCCAGCAGCAGAGTAACCGGGACAGGGTATTCCGGGGAGCTGTTTTTT. The chain employs TRBV5-8 and TRBJ2-2, with 9 bases fitting TRBD1. The CDR3 has 17 amino acids. J lost 6 bases, V lost 4 bases, and 13 bases had no gene match. Germline-derived CDR1 and CDR2 are SGHTS and YDEGEE.

This clone was seen a single time. The gene calls are TRBV2 and TRBJ1-6; a weak D match, TRBD1 (5 bases). The V and J ends lost 4 bases and 6 bases respectively, with 13 bases between them. The CDR3 has 15 residues. The V gene's germline CDR1 is SNHLY and CDR2 FYNNEI. The CDR3 spells CASSGGGTSNSPLHF. CDR3 coding DNA: TGTGCCAGCAGTGGAGGCGGGACCTCTAATTCACCCCTCCACTTT.

This chain uses TRBV11-3 with TRBJ1-1; TRBD1 might be the D (5 bases). V gave up 1 base and J gave up 1 base, with 7 bases separating them. Germline-derived CDR1 and CDR2 are SGHNT and YENEEA. CDR3 length: 14 residues. The CDR3 nucleotides read TGTGCCAGCAGCTTAGGCAGGGCGAACACTGAAGCTTTCTTT. Its translation: CASSLGRANTEAFF. Combining the CDR3 with reference TRBV11-3 and TRBJ1-1 gives the whole variable domain EAGVVQSPRYKIIEKKQPVAFWCNPISGHNTLYWYLQNLGQGPELLIRYENEEAVDDSQLPKDRFSAERLKGVDSTLKIQPAELGDSAVYLCASSLGRANTEAFFGQGTRLTVV.

The V call is TRBV19, the J call TRBJ1-1; 12 positions match TRBD1. CDR1 and CDR2 (germline): LNHDA, SQIVND (reference sequence). The CDR3 is made up of 16 amino acids. The ends lost 5 bases at V and 1 base at J; junction bases unmatched: 5. The CDR3 DNA reads as TGTGCCAGTAGTCCGCGGGACAGGGGGCCGAACACTGAAGCTTTCTTT. Amino acid sequence: CASSPRDRGPNTEAFF.

The gene calls are TRBV10-2 and TRBJ2-3; D gene unclear. V lost 7 bases and J lost 0, with 8 bases in between. CDR1 and CDR2 (germline): WSHSY, SAAADI. The CDR3 totals 13 residues. Here the CDR3 reads CASNRGSTDTQYF. The CDR3 DNA sequence: TGCGCCAGCAATCGCGGTAGCACAGATACGCAGTATTTT.

This clone has just a few counts. The chain combines TRBV5-1 with TRBJ2-1; 8 bases fit TRBD1. V shed 6 bases and J 5 bases; nucleotides not matched to a gene: 7. Germline V gene lookup returns CDR1 SGHRS and CDR2 YFSETQ. The CDR3 is made up of 14 amino acids. The CDR3 loop is CASTRTGTNNEQFF. The CDR3 DNA sequence: TGCGCCAGCACCCGGACAGGGACGAACAATGAGCAGTTCTTC.

Concerning this clone: This may be a read error, as it is one base from a much larger clone. This rearrangement joins TRBV7-2 to TRBJ1-4, with D unclear. CDR1 and CDR2 from the germline V gene are SGHTA and FQGNSA. Trimming shortened V by 3 bases and J by 0 bases, and 8 bases separated the two germline ends. This CDR3 has 15 residues. The CDR3 region is CASSFPSTTNEKLFF. Written as DNA, the CDR3 is TGTGCCAGCAGCTTTCCATCCACAACTAATGAAAAACTGTTTTTT.

The DNA for the CDR3 is TGCGCCAGCAGTGCCGGGACTAGCGGGGACTACAATGAGCAGTTCTTC. Protein: CASSAGTSGDYNEQFF. The chain employs TRBV10-1 and TRBJ2-1; 13 bases align to TRBD2. Unmatched junction bases numbered 3, after V lost 4 bases and J lost 3 bases. The CDR3 has 16 amino acids. Germline-derived CDR1 and CDR2 are WNHNN and SYGVQD (reference sequence).

This chain joins TRBV20-1 and TRBJ2-2, with 7 bases matching TRBD2. Losses at the gene ends were 7 bases for V and 6 bases for J; bases not matched to a gene: 2. Germline CDR1 and CDR2: DFQATT and SNEGSKA (reference sequence). This CDR3 contains 11 residues. The DNA for the CDR3 is TGCAGTGGGGAGGGCGCCGGGGAGCTGTTTTTT. Translating gives CSGEGAGELFF.

The chain couples TRBV5-1 to TRBJ2-5; D ambiguous. This CDR3 contains 15 residues. V was cut by 0 bases and J by 0 bases, with 9 bases left in between. Germline CDR1 is SGHRS and CDR2 is YFSETQ. The CDR3 sequence: CASSLVTRYQETQYF. The CDR3 DNA is TGCGCCAGCAGCTTGGTGACCAGGTACCAAGAGACCCAGTACTTC.